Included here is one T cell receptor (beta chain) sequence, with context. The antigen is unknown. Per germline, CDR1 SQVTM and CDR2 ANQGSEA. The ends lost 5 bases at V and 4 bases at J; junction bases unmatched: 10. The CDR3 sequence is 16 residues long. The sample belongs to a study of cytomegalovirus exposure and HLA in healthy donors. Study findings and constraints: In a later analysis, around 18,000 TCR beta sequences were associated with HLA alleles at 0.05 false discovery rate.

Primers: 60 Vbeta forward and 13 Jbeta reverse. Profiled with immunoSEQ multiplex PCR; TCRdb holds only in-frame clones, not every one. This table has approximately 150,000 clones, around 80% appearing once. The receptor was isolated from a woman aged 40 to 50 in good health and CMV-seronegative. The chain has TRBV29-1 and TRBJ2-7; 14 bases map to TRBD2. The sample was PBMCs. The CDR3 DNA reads TGCAGCGTTTACGAACGGACTAGCGGGAGGAGTTACGAGCAGTACTTC. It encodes CSVYERTSGRSYEQYF.